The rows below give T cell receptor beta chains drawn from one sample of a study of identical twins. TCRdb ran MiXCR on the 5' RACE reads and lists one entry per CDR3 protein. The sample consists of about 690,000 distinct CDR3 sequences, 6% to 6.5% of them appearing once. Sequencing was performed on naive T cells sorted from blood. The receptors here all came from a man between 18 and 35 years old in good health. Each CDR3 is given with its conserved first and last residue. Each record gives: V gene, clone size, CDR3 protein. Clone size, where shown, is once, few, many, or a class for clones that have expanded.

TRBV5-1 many CASRTEDFSNEQFF
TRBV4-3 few CASSQDVTSGYSTDTQYF
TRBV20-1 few CSAVLAGGPGTDTQYF
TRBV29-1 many CSVEATGLGGRETQYF
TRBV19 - CASSIEASLGNEQFF
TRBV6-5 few CASSYGGSVDTQYF
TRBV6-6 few CASSPTTGVGSF
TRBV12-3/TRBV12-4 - CASDKERGSAKRAFF
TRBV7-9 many CASSLEGLAGVDQYF
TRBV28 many CASSFLLGSGNSYNEQFF
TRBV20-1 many CSATGLAGDTQYF
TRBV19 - CASSSMELGINEQFF
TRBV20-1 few CSARFLGDTEAFF
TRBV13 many CASGHETNGYTF
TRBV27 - CASSRKGLAREGQYF
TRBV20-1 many CSARDLGKAGEKLFF
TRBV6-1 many CASSRWTGGRGAQHF
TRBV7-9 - CASSYEDRGVGELFF
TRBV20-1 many CSAHGGGSGIYEQYF
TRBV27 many CASSLSVYDLRAEQFF
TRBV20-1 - CSARDTATYEQYF
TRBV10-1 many CASSRGGREETQYF
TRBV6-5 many CASSSMNTEAFF
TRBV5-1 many CASMISGPNTGELFF
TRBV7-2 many CASSLSGPGTYNQPQHF
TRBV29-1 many CSGALGRDTEAFF
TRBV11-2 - CASSLSQDLTGNEQFF
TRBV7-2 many CASSLAGGVHSADTQYF
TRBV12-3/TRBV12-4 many CASSLWGRENTGELFF
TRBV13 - CASSSIYRRDKEAKNIQYF
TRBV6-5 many CASSYSSDLWQYF
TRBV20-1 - CSARAPRGLGQPQHF
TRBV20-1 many CSARDTGSLSGEQFF
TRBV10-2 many CASSESPSGSANEQFF
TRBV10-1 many CASSGTVGELFF
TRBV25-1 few CASSESGVAGGTGELFF
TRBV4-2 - CASSQEFVQSDTQYF
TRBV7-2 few CASSLSRVAEQFF
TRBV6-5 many CASSYMGQIVSGANVLTF
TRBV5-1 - CASRLPGPFHPDTQYF
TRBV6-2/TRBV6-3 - CASSYFGREFGTDTQYF
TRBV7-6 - CASSLPSGYNEQFF
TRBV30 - CACSGAGTYNEQFF
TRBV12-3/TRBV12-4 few CASSPGASGRLNEQFF
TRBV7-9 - CASSSRQGSGELFF
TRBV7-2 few CASSLVATRGPDTQYF
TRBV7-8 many CASSPAVREYKFF
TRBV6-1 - CASSRGVLETQYF
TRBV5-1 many CASSARDNTEAFF
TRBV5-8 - CASSLFSGQGAKNIQYF
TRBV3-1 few CASSHQYLEQYF
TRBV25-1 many CASSEFRAFDGYTF
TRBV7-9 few CASSLELAGGPEQYF
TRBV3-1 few CASSLNEGLGTSGNTIYF
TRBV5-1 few CASRETSKNTGELFF
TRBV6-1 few CASSKGGGRSETQYF
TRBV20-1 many CSAARQAAAAFF
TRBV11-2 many CASSFGTDSREQYF
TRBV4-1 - CASSQGQAGELFF